One sample yielded the 21 T cell receptor beta chains listed below, sequenced in a study of spatial heterogeneity in lung cancer. Overall study findings and caveats: Higher tumor mutation counts went along with higher counts of expanded intratumoral alpha and beta TCRs.

What these receptors recognize is not known. The sample's time point: sample taken at primary tumor resection. TCRdb re-derived calls from the 5' RACE reads in MiXCR, one entry per CDR3 protein. Of 13,000 or so distinct CDR3 sequences in the sample, roughly 5.6% were seen once. Sequences were derived from lung tumor tissue, sampled at surgery. Receptors originate from a female donor with early-stage non-small cell lung cancer.

This clonotype was counted ten times or more. This beta chain is a stray sequence in a library constructed for alpha chains; its clone size is not meaningful. CDR3 sequence reads: CASSNPGSSYNEQFF. The CDR3 DNA follows: TGTGCCAGCAGCAATCCAGGGAGCTCCTACAATGAGCAGTTCTTC. The chain joins TRBV7-9 to TRBJ2-1; the D call may be TRBD1 or TRBD2 (5 bases each). Trimming removed 5 bases from V and 0 bases from J, with 11 bases in between. This CDR3 contains 15 residues. Per germline, CDR1 SEHNR and CDR2 FQNEAQ (reference sequence).

This clonotype came up many times. In a library made to pick up alpha chains, this beta chain is a stray read with a size that means little. The V and J genes are TRBV14 and TRBJ2-2; D not resolved. Trimming took 1 base from V and 5 from J, leaving 5 bases between them. This CDR3 is 13 amino acids long. Germline V gene sequence: CDR1 SGHDN, CDR2 FVKESK. The CDR3, as DNA: TGTGCCAGCAGCCAAGTATTTACCGGGGAGCTGTTTTTT. As protein: CASSQVFTGELFF.

Many counts were recorded for this clonotype. This beta chain turned up in a library designed for alpha chains; as an off-target read, its abundance says little. The chain employs TRBV12-3 or TRBV12-4 and TRBJ1-1; a weak D match, TRBD1 (5 bases). The CDR3 is 13 residues long. Trimming left V 5 bases short and J 2 bases short, with 9 bases between. The CDR3 sequence: CASSTTENTEAFF. Written as DNA, the CDR3 is TGTGCCAGCAGTACGACAGAAAACACTGAAGCTTTCTTT.

This clonotype was counted at least ten times. This beta chain turned up in a library designed for alpha chains; as an off-target read, its abundance says little. V usage is TRBV7-9 and J usage is TRBJ1-1; TRBD1 aligns across 7 bases. The germline gives CDR1 SEHNR, CDR2 FQNEAQ (reference sequence). Trimming took 2 bases from V and 6 from J; bases not matched to a gene: 6. CDR3 length: 14 residues. The CDR3 here is CASSLHSGGSEAFF. DNA of the CDR3: TGTGCCAGCAGCTTACATTCAGGGGGATCTGAAGCTTTCTTT.

In its sample, this clonotype was seen many times. This beta chain represents an off-target read in a library built for alpha chains; its size is of limited meaning. The rearrangement links TRBV7-9 to TRBJ2-2; perhaps TRBD2 as D (5 bases). V lost 5 bases and J 4 bases, leaving 23 bases between the germline ends. Germline V gene lookup returns CDR1 SEHNR and CDR2 FQNEAQ (reference sequence). The CDR3 loop spans 18 amino acids. CDR3 loop: CASSDARRTRVSTGELFF. The CDR3 region has the DNA TGTGCCAGCAGCGACGCCCGGAGGACGAGAGTGAGCACCGGGGAGCTGTTTTTT. Variable domain in full (rest from reference TRBV7-9 and TRBJ2-2): DTGVSQNPRHKITKRGQNVTFRCDPISEHNRLYWYRQTLGQGPEFLTYFQNEAQLEKSRLLSDRFSAERPKGSFSTLEIQRTEQGDSAMYLCASSDARRTRVSTGELFFGEGSRLTVL.

This clonotype is medium-sized (0.01 to 0.1%) in the sample. This beta chain came through as a stray read in a library set up for alpha chains, and its size says little. The chain carries TRBV5-1 and TRBJ2-3; D is perhaps TRBD1 (6 bases). This CDR3 comprises 17 residues. The V end lost 1 base, the J end lost 6 bases, and 21 bases lay between the germline ends. Germline loops: CDR1 SGHRS, CDR2 YFSETQ. CDR3 nucleotides: TGCGCCAGCAGCTTGACTTCAGGGGTAAATTCATTGGATACGCAGTATTTT. It specifies CASSLTSGVNSLDTQYF.

Comment on this clonotype: This beta chain is off target for a library built for alpha chains, so its abundance means little. The chain recombines TRBV4-1 with TRBJ2-1; D unclear. This CDR3 is 11 amino acids long. V lost 5 bases and J 9 bases, leaving 8 bases between the germline ends. The germline gives CDR1 MGHRA, CDR2 YSYEKL. CDR3 DNA sequence: TGCGCCAGCAGCTGGTCACGTGAGCAGTTCTTC. This encodes CASSWSREQFF.

In its sample, this clonotype was seen many times. Found in a library prepared for alpha chains, this beta chain is an off-target read, and its abundance has little meaning. The chain couples TRBV5-5 to TRBJ1-4; D is uncertain. The CDR3 covers 15 residues. With 1 base removed from V and 0 bases from J, the gap between germline ends came to 7 bases. Germline CDR1 SGHKS, CDR2 YYEKEE (reference sequence). For the CDR3, the DNA is TGTGCCAGCAGCTTGAAGGTTGCAACTAATGAAAAACTGTTTTTT. This translates into CASSLKVATNEKLFF.

This clonotype has a count of ten or more. Within a library made for alpha chains, this beta chain is off target, and its count is uninformative. The chain employs TRBV3-1 and TRBJ1-3; D unclear. Per germline, CDR1 LGHDT and CDR2 YNNKEL (reference sequence). The CDR3 length is 13 residues. The V end was cut by 2 bases, the J end by 0 bases, with 2 bases between. For the CDR3, the DNA is TGTGCCAGCAGCCAAAACTCTGGAAACACCATATATTTT. Its translation is CASSQNSGNTIYF.

This clonotype showed up many times. The size of this beta chain means little, since it is a stray read in a library made for alpha chains. The V call is TRBV6-2 or TRBV6-3, the J call TRBJ1-2; 9 bases are shared with TRBD1. Trimming cost V 0 bases and J 5 bases; bases outside gene matches: 4. The CDR3 sequence is 15 residues long. Germline V lookup: CDR1 MNHEY, CDR2 SVGEGT. CDR3 sequence (DNA): TGTGCCAGCAGTTACTCCGCCGGGACAGGGTATGGCTACACCTTC. It translates to CASSYSAGTGYGYTF.

This clonotype was found many times. This beta chain came through as a stray read in a library set up for alpha chains, and its size says little. V gene TRBV7-9 combines with J gene TRBJ1-2, with unresolved D. V dropped 5 bases and J dropped 4 bases, with 11 bases sitting between them. The CDR3 sequence is 13 residues long. Germline values: CDR1 SEHNR, CDR2 FQNEAQ (reference sequence). This CDR3 is CASSMVALYGYTF. The CDR3 nucleotides are TGTGCCAGCAGCATGGTGGCTCTCTATGGCTACACCTTC.

Many counts were recorded for this clonotype. A library prepared for alpha chains yielded this beta chain as an off-target read; its size is of little meaning. This sequence joins TRBV19 and TRBJ1-2; D remains unclear. This CDR3 comprises 14 residues. Trimming shortened V by 0 bases and J by 8 bases, and 13 bases separated the two germline ends. Germline V gives CDR1 LNHDA, CDR2 SQIVND (reference sequence). CDR3 residues: CASSIDPVRWGYTF. The CDR3 nucleotides are TGTGCCAGTAGTATAGATCCGGTGCGTTGGGGCTACACCTTC.

There are many counts of this clonotype. The library was designed around alpha chains, so this beta chain is a stray read whose abundance carries little weight. The chain joins TRBV19 to TRBJ1-6, with D possibly being TRBD1 (6 bases). The ends were cut back, 6 bases at V and 0 bases at J, with 9 bases in the middle. Germline lookup yields CDR1 LNHDA and CDR2 SQIVND (reference sequence). This CDR3 is built from 15 residues. CDR3 residues: CASRADSSYNSPLHF. The CDR3 nucleotides are TGTGCCAGTAGAGCGGACAGCTCCTATAATTCACCCCTCCACTTT.

This clonotype was detected many times. This beta chain came through as a stray read in a library set up for alpha chains, and its size says little. The genes are TRBV4-3 and TRBJ2-7; D possibly matches TRBD1 or TRBD2 (6 bases each). The CDR3 consists of 14 residues. Germline V gene sequence: CDR1 LGHNA, CDR2 YSLEER. The V end lost 4 bases, the J end lost 1 base, and 11 bases lay between the germline ends. CDR3 in amino acids: CASSRGAASYEQYF. The CDR3 nucleotides are TGCGCCAGCAGCCGGGGGGCGGCTTCCTACGAGCAGTACTTC.

This clonotype was recorded at least ten times. The size of this beta chain means little, since it is a stray read in a library made for alpha chains. The chain links TRBV10-3 to TRBJ1-5; D might be TRBD1 (5 bases). V lost 3 bases and J 7 bases, leaving 22 bases between the germline ends. The CDR3 runs 17 residues. The germline V gene encodes CDR1 ENHRY and CDR2 SYGVKD. The CDR3 nucleotides read TGTGCCATCAGTGACGGGGACCGCTCAGCCCCACACCAGCCCCAGCATTTT. It is translated as CAISDGDRSAPHQPQHF.

This clonotype is categorized as medium-sized. The library was prepared for alpha chains; this beta chain is a stray read, so its frequency means little. The J gene is TRBJ2-7, the V gene TRBV18, with D unclear. V dropped 3 bases and J dropped 1 base, with 7 bases sitting between them. Germline CDR1 and CDR2: KGHSH and LQKENI. The CDR3 consists of 13 residues. In DNA, the CDR3 is TGTGCCAGCTCACCCCCCGTGTCCTACGAGCAGTACTTC. Protein product: CASSPPVSYEQYF.

This clonotype was seen repeatedly, ten times or more. The library was designed around alpha chains, so this beta chain is a stray read whose abundance carries little weight. This chain joins TRBV28 and TRBJ2-3, with D perhaps assigned TRBD1 or TRBD2 (5 bases each). This CDR3 spans 14 amino acids. The germline V gene encodes CDR1 MDHEN and CDR2 SYDVKM. V lost 5 bases and J lost 2, with 11 bases in between. The CDR3 nucleotides read TGTGCCAGCAGTGGTGGGGGACCCACAGATACGCAGTATTTT. Encoded protein: CASSGGGPTDTQYF.

This clonotype was observed at least ten times. As an off-target read in a library built for alpha chains, this beta chain has a frequency of little significance. The chain couples TRBV7-2 to TRBJ2-6, with D hard to call. Trimming shortened V by 1 base and J by 0 bases, and 13 bases separated the two germline ends. This CDR3 has 18 residues. Germline V CDR1 and CDR2: SGHTA, FQGNSA. CDR3 sequence (DNA): TGTGCCAGCAGCTTAGGACCGTTTCTGGTCTCTGGGGCCAACGTCCTGACTTTC. Protein sequence: CASSLGPFLVSGANVLTF.

This clonotype was counted many times. The size of this beta chain means little, since it is a stray read in a library made for alpha chains. The genes are TRBV11-1 and TRBJ2-7, with 9 positions matching TRBD2. V shed 3 bases, J shed 1 base, and the junction held 1 base outside the gene matches. CDR3 length equals 14 residues. The germline V gene encodes CDR1 SGHAT and CDR2 FQDESV (reference sequence). The CDR3 nucleotides read TGTGCCAGCAGCTTTAGCGGGGGATCCTACGAGCAGTACTTC. Translating gives CASSFSGGSYEQYF. Full variable domain (missing parts from reference TRBV11-1 and TRBJ2-7): EAEVAQSPRYKITEKSQAVAFWCDPISGHATLYWYRQILGQGPELLVQFQDESVVDDSQLPKDRFSAERLKGVDSTLKIQPAELGDSAMYLCASSFSGGSYEQYFGPGTRLTVT.

This clonotype was seen repeatedly, ten times or more. The library was prepared for alpha chains; this beta chain is a stray read, so its frequency means little. The chain combines TRBV5-1 with TRBJ1-6, with TRBD1 matching 8 bases. This CDR3 has 16 residues. CDR1 and CDR2 (germline): SGHRS, YFSETQ. V trimming: 4 bases; J trimming: 7 bases; junction bases outside the gene matches: 10. The DNA for the CDR3 is TGCGCCAGCAGCCCGAGGACAGGGTTTGAGAATTCACCCCTCCACTTT. It encodes CASSPRTGFENSPLHF.

Many counts were recorded for this clonotype. This beta chain appears as a stray read in a library generated for alpha chains; its size is not informative. The chain recombines TRBV7-9 with TRBJ1-4, with 7 bases lining up with TRBD1. The CDR3 totals 16 residues. From germline, CDR1 is SEHNR and CDR2 FQNEAQ (reference sequence). V lost 5 bases, J lost 5 bases, and 11 bases stayed unmatched. The CDR3 DNA follows: TGTGCCAGCAGCCCCCTACCGGGACAGCGGAATGAAAAACTGTTTTTT. Protein product: CASSPLPGQRNEKLFF.